This T cell receptor (beta chain) originates from a study of neurological immune-mediated disorders. This clonotype was recorded at least ten times. The cDNA was synthesized by 5'RACE incorporating 10-nucleotide random UMIs. Using its own MiXCR run on the 5' RACE reads, TCRdb lists one record per CDR3 protein. The data contain roughly 42,000 distinct CDR3 sequences, roughly 14% of them singletons. The time point denotes: longitudinal time-point 3. This receptor was identified in a man aged 25-40 years in good health. The sequencing input was PBMCs.

The CDR3 DNA reads as TGTGCCAGCAGTTTACAGTACGAGCAGTACTTC. Its translation is CASSLQYEQYF. This chain uses TRBV28 with TRBJ2-7, with D hard to call. Germline V gene lookup returns CDR1 MDHEN and CDR2 SYDVKM. The V end was cut by 2 bases, the J end by 4 bases, with 3 bases between. This CDR3 is 11 amino acids long.